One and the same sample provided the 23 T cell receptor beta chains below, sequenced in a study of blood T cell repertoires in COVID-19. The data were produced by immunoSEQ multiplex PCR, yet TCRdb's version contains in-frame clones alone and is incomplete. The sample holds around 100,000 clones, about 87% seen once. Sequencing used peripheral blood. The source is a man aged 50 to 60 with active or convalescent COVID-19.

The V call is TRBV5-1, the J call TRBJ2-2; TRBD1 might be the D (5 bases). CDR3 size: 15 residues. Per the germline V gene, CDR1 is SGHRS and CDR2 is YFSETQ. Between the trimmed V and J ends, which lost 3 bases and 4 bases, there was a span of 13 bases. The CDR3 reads CASSSQETRTGELFF. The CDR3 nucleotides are TGCGCCAGCAGCTCACAGGAGACCCGCACCGGGGAGCTGTTTTTT.

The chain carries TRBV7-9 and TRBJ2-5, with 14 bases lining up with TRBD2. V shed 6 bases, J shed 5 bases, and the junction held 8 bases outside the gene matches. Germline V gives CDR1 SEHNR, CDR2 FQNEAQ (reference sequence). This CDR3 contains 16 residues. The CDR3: CASRLGLAGDWETQYF. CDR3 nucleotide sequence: TGTGCCAGCAGATTGGGACTAGCGGGGGACTGGGAGACCCAGTACTTC.

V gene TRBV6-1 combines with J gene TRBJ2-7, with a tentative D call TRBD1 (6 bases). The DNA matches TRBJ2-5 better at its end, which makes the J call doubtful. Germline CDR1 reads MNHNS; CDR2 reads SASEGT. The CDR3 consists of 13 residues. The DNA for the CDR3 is TGTGCCAGCAGTGAAGGACAGGCCGAGACCCAGTACTTC. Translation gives CASSEGQAETQYF.

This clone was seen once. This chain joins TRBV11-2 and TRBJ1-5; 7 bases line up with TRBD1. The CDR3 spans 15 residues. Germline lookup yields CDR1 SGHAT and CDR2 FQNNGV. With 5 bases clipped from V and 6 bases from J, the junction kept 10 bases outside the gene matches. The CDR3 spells CASSEGAGKGQPQHF. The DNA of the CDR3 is TGTGCCAGCAGCGAGGGGGCAGGGAAAGGTCAGCCCCAGCATTTT.

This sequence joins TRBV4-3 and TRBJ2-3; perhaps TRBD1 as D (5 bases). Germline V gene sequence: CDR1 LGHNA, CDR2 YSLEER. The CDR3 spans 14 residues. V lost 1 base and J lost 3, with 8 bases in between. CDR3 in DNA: TGCGCCAGCAGCCAAGCAGGGCTTACAGATACGCAGTATTTT. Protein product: CASSQAGLTDTQYF.

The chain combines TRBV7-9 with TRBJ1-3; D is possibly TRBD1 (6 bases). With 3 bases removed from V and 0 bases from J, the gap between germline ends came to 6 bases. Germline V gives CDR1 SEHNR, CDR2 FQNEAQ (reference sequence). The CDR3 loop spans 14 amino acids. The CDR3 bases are TGTGCCAGCAGCTTGACAGGCTCTGGAAACACCATATATTTT. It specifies CASSLTGSGNTIYF.

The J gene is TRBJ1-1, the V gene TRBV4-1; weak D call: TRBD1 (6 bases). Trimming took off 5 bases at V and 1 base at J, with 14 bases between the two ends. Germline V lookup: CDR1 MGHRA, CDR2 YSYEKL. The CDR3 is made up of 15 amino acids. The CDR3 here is CASSLTGTSNTEAFF. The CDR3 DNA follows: TGCGCCAGCAGCTTAACCGGGACATCGAACACTGAAGCTTTCTTT.

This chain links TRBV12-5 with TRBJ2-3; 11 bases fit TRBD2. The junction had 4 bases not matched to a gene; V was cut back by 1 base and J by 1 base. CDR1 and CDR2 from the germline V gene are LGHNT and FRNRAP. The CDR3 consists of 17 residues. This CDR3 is CASGLGLTSGGTDTQYF. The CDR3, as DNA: TGTGCTAGTGGTTTGGGCTTGACTAGCGGGGGCACAGATACGCAGTATTTT.

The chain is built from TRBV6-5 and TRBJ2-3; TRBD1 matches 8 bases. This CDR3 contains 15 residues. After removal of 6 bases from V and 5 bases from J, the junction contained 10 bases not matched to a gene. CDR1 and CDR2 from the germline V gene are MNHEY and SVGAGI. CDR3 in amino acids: CASRPGQGGLDTQYF. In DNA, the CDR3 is TGTGCCAGCAGACCAGGACAGGGTGGCTTAGATACGCAGTATTTT.

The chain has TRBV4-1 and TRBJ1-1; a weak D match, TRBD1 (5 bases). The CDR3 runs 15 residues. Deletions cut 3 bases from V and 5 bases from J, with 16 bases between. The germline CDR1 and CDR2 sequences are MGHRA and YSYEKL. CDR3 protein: CASSHTPPGGTEAFF. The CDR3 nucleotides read TGCGCCAGCAGCCACACTCCGCCCGGGGGAACTGAAGCTTTCTTT.

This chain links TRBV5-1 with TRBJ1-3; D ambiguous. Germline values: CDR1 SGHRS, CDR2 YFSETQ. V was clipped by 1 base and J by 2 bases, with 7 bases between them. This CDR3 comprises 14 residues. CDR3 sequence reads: CASSLYSAGNTIYF. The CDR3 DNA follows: TGCGCCAGCAGCTTGTATTCCGCTGGAAACACCATATATTTT.

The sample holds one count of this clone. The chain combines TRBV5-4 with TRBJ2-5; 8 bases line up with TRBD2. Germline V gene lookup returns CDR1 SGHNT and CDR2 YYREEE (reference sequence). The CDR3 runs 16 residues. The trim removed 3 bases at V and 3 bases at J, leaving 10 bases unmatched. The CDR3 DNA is TGTGCCAGCAGCTCCCTGGTTGGCGGGGGGAAAGAGACCCAGTACTTC. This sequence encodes CASSSLVGGGKETQYF.

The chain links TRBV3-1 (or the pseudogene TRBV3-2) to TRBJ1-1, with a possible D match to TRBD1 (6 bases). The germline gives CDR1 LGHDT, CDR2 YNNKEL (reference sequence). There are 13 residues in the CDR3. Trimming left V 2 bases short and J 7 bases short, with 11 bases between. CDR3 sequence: CASSQTGSSEAFF. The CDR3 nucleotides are TGTGCCAGCAGCCAAACAGGGTCGAGTGAAGCTTTCTTT.

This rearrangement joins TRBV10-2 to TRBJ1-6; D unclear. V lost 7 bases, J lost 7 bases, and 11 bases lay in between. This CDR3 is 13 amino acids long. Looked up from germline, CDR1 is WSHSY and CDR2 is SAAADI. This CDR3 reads CASNGSRNSPLHF. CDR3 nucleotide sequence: TGCGCCAGCAATGGGTCTAGAAATTCACCCCTCCACTTT.

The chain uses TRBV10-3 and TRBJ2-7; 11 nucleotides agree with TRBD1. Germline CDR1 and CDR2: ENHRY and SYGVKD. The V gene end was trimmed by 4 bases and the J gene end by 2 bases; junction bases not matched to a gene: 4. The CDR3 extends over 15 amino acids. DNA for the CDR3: TGTGCCATCAGTGGTGGACAGGGGGCGACCTACGAGCAGTACTTC. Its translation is CAISGGQGATYEQYF.

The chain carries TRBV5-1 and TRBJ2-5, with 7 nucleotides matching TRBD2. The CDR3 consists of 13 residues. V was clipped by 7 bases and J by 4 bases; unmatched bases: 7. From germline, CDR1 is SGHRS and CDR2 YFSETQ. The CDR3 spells CASFREGGETQYF. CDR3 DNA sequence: TGCGCCAGCTTTAGGGAGGGAGGAGAGACCCAGTACTTC.

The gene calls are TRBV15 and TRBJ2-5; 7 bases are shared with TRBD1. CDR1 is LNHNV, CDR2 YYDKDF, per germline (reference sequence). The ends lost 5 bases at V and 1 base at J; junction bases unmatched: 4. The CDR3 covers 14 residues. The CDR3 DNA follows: TGTGCCACCAGCGTAGGGGGCCCCCAAGAGACCCAGTACTTC. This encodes CATSVGGPQETQYF.

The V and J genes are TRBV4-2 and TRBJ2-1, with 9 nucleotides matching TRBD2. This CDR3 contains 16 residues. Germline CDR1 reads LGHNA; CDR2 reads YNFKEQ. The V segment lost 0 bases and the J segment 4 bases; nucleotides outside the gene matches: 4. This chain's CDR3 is CASSQDEGLAYNEQFF. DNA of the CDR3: TGTGCCAGCAGCCAAGATGAGGGACTAGCATACAATGAGCAGTTCTTC.

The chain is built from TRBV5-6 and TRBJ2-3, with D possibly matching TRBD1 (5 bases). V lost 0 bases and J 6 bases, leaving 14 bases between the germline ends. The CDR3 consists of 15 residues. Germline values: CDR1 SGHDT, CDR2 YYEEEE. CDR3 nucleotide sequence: TGTGCCAGCAGCTTGGAGGGGATCTACTCCGATACGCAGTATTTT. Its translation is CASSLEGIYSDTQYF.

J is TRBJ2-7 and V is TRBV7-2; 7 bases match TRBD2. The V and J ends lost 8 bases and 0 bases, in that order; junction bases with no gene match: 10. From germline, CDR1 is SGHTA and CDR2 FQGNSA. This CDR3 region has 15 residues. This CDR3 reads CASAESGGISYEQYF. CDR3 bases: TGTGCCAGCGCCGAATCCGGGGGGATCTCCTACGAGCAGTACTTC.

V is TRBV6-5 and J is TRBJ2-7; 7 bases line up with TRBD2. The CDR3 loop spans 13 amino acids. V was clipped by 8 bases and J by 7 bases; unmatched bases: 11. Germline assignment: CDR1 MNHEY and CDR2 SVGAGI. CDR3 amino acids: CASRAAQAGEQYF. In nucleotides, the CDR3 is TGTGCCAGCCGGGCAGCCCAAGCGGGGGAGCAGTACTTC.

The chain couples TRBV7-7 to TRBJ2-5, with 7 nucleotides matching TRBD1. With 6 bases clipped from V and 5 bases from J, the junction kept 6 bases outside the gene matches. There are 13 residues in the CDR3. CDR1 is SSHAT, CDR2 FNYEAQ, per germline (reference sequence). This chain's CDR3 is CASSTLGGETQYF. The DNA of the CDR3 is TGTGCCAGCAGTACACTAGGGGGCGAGACCCAGTACTTC.

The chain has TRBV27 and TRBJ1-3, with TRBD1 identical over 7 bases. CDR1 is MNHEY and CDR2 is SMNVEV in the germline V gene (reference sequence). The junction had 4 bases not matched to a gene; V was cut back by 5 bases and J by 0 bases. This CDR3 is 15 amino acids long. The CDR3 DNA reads TGTGCCAGCAGTCAGGGGGATAGCTCTGGAAACACCATATATTTT. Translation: CASSQGDSSGNTIYF.